The entry below describes one T cell receptor (beta chain). These data originate in a study of blood T cell repertoires in COVID-19. The CDR3 totals 14 residues. Germline CDR1 is SEHNR and CDR2 is FQNEAQ (reference sequence). Trimming removed 2 bases from V and 4 bases from J, with 11 bases in between. As handled by the study authors: Quantification of nucleated cells was approximated via reference gene primer amplification. The data were produced by immunoSEQ multiplex PCR, yet TCRdb's version contains in-frame clones alone and is incomplete. V, J and clone size are those of that table, while D and trimming were read from the DNA. Of roughly 120,000 clones listed, roughly 88% are singletons.

The source is an elderly woman with active or convalescent COVID-19. V is TRBV7-9 and J is TRBJ1-1; tentative D call: TRBD1 (5 bases). The sequencing input was peripheral blood. The CDR3 region is CASSLQGGSTEAFF. The CDR3 nucleotides read TGTGCCAGCAGCTTACAGGGAGGGAGCACTGAAGCTTTCTTT.